This is a list of T cell receptor beta chains from one sample in a study of blood T cell repertoires in COVID-19. Clones were read by immunoSEQ multiplex PCR, and TCRdb kept only the in-frame ones, dropping some. Of approximately 94,000 clones listed, roughly nine tenths are singletons. Sequenced: peripheral blood. These receptors were taken from a man between 50 and 59 years old with active COVID-19. CDR3s include the opening cysteine and the closing phenylalanine or tryptophan. D genes are given only for firm matches. Expanded clones are given a class, and other clones once, few, many or no size at all.

clone size: -
J gene: TRBJ1-5
CDR3 length: 14
D gene: -
V gene: TRBV3-1/TRBV3-2
CDR3 protein: CASSQGQDDQPQHF
CDR3 DNA: TGTGCCAGCAGCCAAGGACAAGACGATCAGCCCCAGCATTTT

clone size: -
J gene: TRBJ2-7
CDR3 length: 12
D gene: -
V gene: TRBV2
CDR3 protein: CASSRDSYEQYF
CDR3 DNA: TGTGCCAGCAGCCGGGATTCGTACGAGCAGTACTTC

clone size: -
J gene: TRBJ1-3
CDR3 length: 13
D gene: -
V gene: TRBV9
CDR3 protein: CASSAEGGNTIYF
CDR3 DNA: TGTGCCAGCAGCGCCGAGGGTGGAAACACCATATATTTT

clone size: -
J gene: TRBJ1-2
CDR3 length: 17
D gene: TRBD1
V gene: TRBV5-1
CDR3 protein: CASSFQDRGAQNYGYTF
CDR3 DNA: TGCGCCAGCAGCTTTCAGGACAGGGGGGCACAGAACTATGGCTACACCTTC

clone size: -
J gene: TRBJ1-6
CDR3 length: 15
D gene: -
V gene: TRBV5-1
CDR3 protein: CASRSMKFYNSPLHF
CDR3 DNA: TGCGCCAGCAGGTCTATGAAGTTCTATAATTCACCCCTCCACTTT

clone size: -
J gene: TRBJ1-3
CDR3 length: 19
D gene: TRBD1
V gene: TRBV13
CDR3 protein: CASGWTGGFRVISGNTIYF
CDR3 DNA: TGTGCCAGCGGCTGGACAGGGGGATTCCGTGTTATCTCTGGAAACACCATATATTTT

clone size: once
J gene: TRBJ1-2
CDR3 length: 14
D gene: TRBD1
V gene: TRBV14
CDR3 protein: CASSRGQGPYGYTF
CDR3 DNA: TGTGCCAGCAGCCGCGGACAGGGGCCATATGGCTACACCTTC

clone size: -
J gene: TRBJ2-7
CDR3 length: 15
D gene: TRBD1
V gene: TRBV6-2/TRBV6-3
CDR3 protein: CASSETGGITYEQYF
CDR3 DNA: TGTGCCAGCAGTGAGACAGGGGGGATAACCTACGAGCAGTACTTC

clone size: -
J gene: TRBJ2-3
CDR3 length: 16
D gene: -
V gene: TRBV2
CDR3 protein: CASSEGSRSSTDTQYF
CDR3 DNA: TGTGCCAGCAGTGAAGGAAGTCGAAGTAGTACAGATACGCAGTATTTT

clone size: -
J gene: TRBJ2-1
CDR3 length: 14
D gene: -
V gene: TRBV29-1
CDR3 protein: CSVEGTGRDGEQFF
CDR3 DNA: TGCAGCGTTGAAGGGACAGGGAGGGATGGTGAGCAGTTCTTC

clone size: -
J gene: TRBJ1-6
CDR3 length: 15
D gene: -
V gene: TRBV9
CDR3 protein: CASSGTVSYNSPLHF
CDR3 DNA: TGTGCCAGCAGCGGGACAGTGAGTTATAATTCACCCCTCCACTTT

clone size: -
J gene: TRBJ2-4
CDR3 length: 13
D gene: TRBD1
V gene: TRBV6-6
CDR3 protein: CASSSGQGAIQYF
CDR3 DNA: TGTGCCAGCAGCTCAGGACAGGGGGCCATTCAGTACTTC

clone size: -
J gene: TRBJ1-2
CDR3 length: 18
D gene: TRBD1
V gene: TRBV19
CDR3 protein: CASQRGTGWPLQNYGYTF
CDR3 DNA: TGTGCCAGTCAACGAGGGACAGGGTGGCCCCTGCAGAACTATGGCTACACCTTC

clone size: -
J gene: TRBJ2-7
CDR3 length: 15
D gene: -
V gene: TRBV6-6
CDR3 protein: CASRLANTGPYEQYF
CDR3 DNA: TGTGCCAGCAGACTTGCTAATACAGGGCCCTACGAGCAGTACTTC

clone size: -
J gene: TRBJ1-5
CDR3 length: 17
D gene: -
V gene: TRBV4-1
CDR3 protein: CASSQVRGAGSNQPQHF
CDR3 DNA: TGCGCCAGCAGCCAAGTCAGGGGCGCAGGTAGCAATCAGCCCCAGCATTTT

clone size: -
J gene: TRBJ1-4
CDR3 length: 19
D gene: -
V gene: TRBV7-9
CDR3 protein: CASSLANHRDTRTNEKLFF
CDR3 DNA: TGTGCCAGCAGCTTAGCGAACCACCGCGACACACGAACTAATGAAAAACTGTTTTTT

clone size: -
J gene: TRBJ2-4
CDR3 length: 14
D gene: TRBD1
V gene: TRBV19
CDR3 protein: CASSIRDREDIQYF
CDR3 DNA: TGTGCCAGTAGTATTAGGGACAGGGAGGACATTCAGTACTTC

clone size: -
J gene: TRBJ1-1
CDR3 length: 16
D gene: -
V gene: TRBV6-1
CDR3 protein: CASSEDLGGGNTEAFF
CDR3 DNA: TGTGCCAGCAGTGAAGACCTCGGCGGGGGGAACACTGAAGCTTTCTTT

clone size: -
J gene: TRBJ1-2
CDR3 length: 14
D gene: TRBD1
V gene: TRBV30
CDR3 protein: CAWSQGQGRYGYTF
CDR3 DNA: TGTGCCTGGAGTCAGGGACAGGGGAGGTATGGCTACACCTTC

clone size: -
J gene: TRBJ1-1
CDR3 length: 14
D gene: -
V gene: TRBV19
CDR3 protein: CASSIGGIGTEAFF
CDR3 DNA: TGTGCCAGTAGTATCGGAGGCATAGGCACTGAAGCTTTCTTT

clone size: -
J gene: TRBJ1-3
CDR3 length: 15
D gene: -
V gene: TRBV6-5
CDR3 protein: CASSPQGVGGNTIYF
CDR3 DNA: TGTGCCAGCAGTCCACAGGGTGTAGGTGGAAACACCATATATTTT

clone size: -
J gene: TRBJ2-2
CDR3 length: 16
D gene: -
V gene: TRBV4-1
CDR3 protein: CASSQDRAGPTGELFF
CDR3 DNA: TGCGCCAGCAGCCAAGATAGGGCAGGGCCCACCGGGGAGCTGTTTTTT